Reported below is one TCR beta chain. What it binds is unknown. These data originate in a study of cytomegalovirus exposure and HLA in healthy donors. Study-level results: Presence/absence results assume similar sequencing depth per donor, which may not hold. Later findings reportedly placed an Asian-associated ancestry cluster below the roughly 690-donor mean for N-insertions.

PCR used 60 Vbeta primers and 13 Jbeta primers. Repertoires were generated with immunoSEQ multiplex PCR, while TCRdb's copy carries only in-frame clones and drops some. This sample has about 96,000 clones; 55% to 75% occur once, and the top ten carry more than 2.5%. The sample comprised PBMCs. This sequence originates from a man in his sixties in good health and CMV-seronegative.

CDR3 in amino acids: CASSLDRGGRGYNEQFF. CDR3 DNA sequence: TGTGCCAGCAGCTTAGATAGGGGGGGCAGGGGCTACAATGAGCAGTTCTTC. The chain couples TRBV11-2 to TRBJ2-1, with a tentative D call TRBD2 (7 bases). Trimming left V 0 bases short and J 3 bases short, with 15 bases between. CDR1 is SGHAT and CDR2 is FQNNGV in the germline V gene. This CDR3 spans 17 amino acids.